These 10 T cell receptor beta chains were all obtained from the same sample, sequenced in a study of spatial heterogeneity in lung cancer. Time point noted: sample taken at primary tumor resection. Via MiXCR, TCRdb re-called the 5' RACE reads, giving one row per CDR3 protein. The sample has around 40,000 distinct CDR3 sequences; approximately 5.6% are singletons. The sample consisted of PBMCs, taken at surgery. Source of these receptors: a female donor with early-stage non-small cell lung cancer.

This clonotype occurred many times. The chain joins TRBV2 to TRBJ1-2; perhaps TRBD1 as D (6 bases). Trimming removed 2 bases at V and 5 bases at J, with 15 bases between. Germline CDR1 and CDR2: SNHLY and FYNNEI. The CDR3 has 15 amino acids. CDR3 region: CASSELGQTIYGYTF. The CDR3 region has the DNA TGTGCCAGCAGTGAACTAGGACAGACCATTTATGGCTACACCTTC.

This clonotype has ten or more counts. V usage is TRBV27 and J usage is TRBJ2-2; the D gene is possibly TRBD1 (5 bases). CDR1 is MNHEY and CDR2 is SMNVEV in the germline V gene (reference sequence). Trimming left V 7 bases short and J 8 bases short, with 20 bases between. There are 15 residues in the CDR3. CDR3 sequence (DNA): TGTGCCAGCACCTCCAGGGTCCGAACGAATGGGGAGCTGTTTTTT. Protein product: CASTSRVRTNGELFF.

The table lists this clonotype with a few counts. The chain links TRBV5-6 to TRBJ1-2; no definite D call. Germline V gene sequence: CDR1 SGHDT, CDR2 YYEEEE. Trimming removed 2 bases at V and 5 bases at J, with 7 bases between. This CDR3 region has 12 residues. The CDR3 coding sequence is TGTGCCAGCAGCTTCCCGCAATATGGCTACACCTTC. Encoded protein: CASSFPQYGYTF.

This clonotype was counted ten times or more. At one end the junction does not follow the germline gene, possibly because of a read error. The CDR3 nucleotides read TGTGCCAGCTCACCACGGACAGGGGAATGGAACCCTGAAGCTTTCTTT. It yields the protein CASSPRTGEWNPEAFF. V usage is TRBV18 and J usage is TRBJ1-1; 9 nucleotides agree with TRBD1. The germline V gene encodes CDR1 KGHSH and CDR2 LQKENI. This CDR3 contains 16 residues.

The chain recombines TRBV7-3 with TRBJ2-1; 7 bases line up with TRBD2. The CDR3 sequence is 15 residues long. Germline V gives CDR1 SGHTA, CDR2 FQGTGA. J gave up 5 bases and V 5 bases, and 9 bases lay outside the gene matches. The CDR3 nucleotides read TGTGCCAGCAGCGACTGGACTAGAGAAGACAATGAGCAGTTCTTC. Translation gives CASSDWTREDNEQFF.

This clonotype qualifies as medium-sized. This chain links TRBV7-9 with TRBJ2-3, with 9 bases that match TRBD2. V shed 5 bases, J shed 6 bases, and the junction held 6 bases outside the gene matches. Per the germline V gene, CDR1 is SEHNR and CDR2 is FQNEAQ (reference sequence). The CDR3 totals 14 residues. For the CDR3, the DNA is TGTGCCAGCAGCCGACTAGCGGCGTTGGATACGCAGTATTTT. Translation: CASSRLAALDTQYF.

The CDR3 nucleotides are TGTGCCAGCTCACCTGACACGGTCCAGATGGAAAAACTGTTTTTT. Translated: CASSPDTVQMEKLFF. This chain uses TRBV18 with TRBJ1-4; D remains unclear. Per the germline V gene, CDR1 is KGHSH and CDR2 is LQKENI. This CDR3 is built from 15 residues. Trimming stripped 3 bases from V and 8 bases from J, with 16 bases between.

This clonotype was observed many times. V and J are TRBV7-9 and TRBJ2-7, with D uncertain. Trimming shortened V by 8 bases and J by 3 bases, and 5 bases separated the two germline ends. CDR1 and CDR2 from the germline V gene are SEHNR and FQNEAQ (reference sequence). This CDR3 spans 10 amino acids. CDR3 loop: CASGNYEQYF. The CDR3 bases are TGTGCCAGCGGAAACTACGAGCAGTACTTC.

V and J are TRBV7-2 and TRBJ2-3; D possibly corresponds to TRBD2 (6 bases). The CDR3 runs 16 residues. Trimming shortened V by 5 bases and J by 4 bases, and 19 bases separated the two germline ends. From germline, CDR1 is SGHTA and CDR2 FQGNSA. CDR3 in DNA: TGTGCCAGCAGCCAAGAAGTAATTTCGGGGGCAGATACGCAGTATTTT. It encodes CASSQEVISGADTQYF.

At least ten counts were recorded for this clonotype. V is TRBV11-2 and J is TRBJ1-2; D might be TRBD1 (6 bases). V shed 0 bases and J shed 4 bases, with 9 bases lying between them. Germline V CDR1 and CDR2: SGHAT, FQNNGV. The CDR3 runs to 14 residues. CDR3 sequence reads: CASSLEGHLYGYTF. CDR3 DNA sequence: TGTGCCAGCAGCTTAGAGGGACACCTCTATGGCTACACCTTC.